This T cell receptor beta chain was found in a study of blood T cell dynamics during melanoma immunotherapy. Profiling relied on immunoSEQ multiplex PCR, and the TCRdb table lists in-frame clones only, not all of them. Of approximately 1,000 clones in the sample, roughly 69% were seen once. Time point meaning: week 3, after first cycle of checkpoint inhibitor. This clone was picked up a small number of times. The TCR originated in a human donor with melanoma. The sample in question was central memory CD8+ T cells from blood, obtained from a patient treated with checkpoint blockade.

CDR3 region: CASISGRTADTQYF. CDR3 in DNA: TGTGCCAGCATTAGCGGGAGGACCGCAGATACGCAGTATTTT. The V call is TRBV10-3, the J call TRBJ2-3, with 10 bases matching TRBD2. Germline CDR1 reads ENHRY; CDR2 reads SYGVKD. The CDR3 consists of 14 residues. After removal of 10 bases from V and 4 bases from J, the junction contained 8 bases not matched to a gene.